The 8 T cell receptor beta chains below come from one sample, sequenced in a study of T cell responses to AZD1222 COVID-19 vaccine. Repertoires were generated with immunoSEQ multiplex PCR, while TCRdb's copy carries only in-frame clones and drops some. The sample lists around 170,000 clones; over 75% were seen once. Material: peripheral blood, obtained on day 0 of AZD1222 vaccination. The origin of the receptors is an adult in good health.

This clone was counted a single time. This rearrangement joins TRBV5-4 to TRBJ2-5, with TRBD2 identical over 8 bases. CDR1 is SGHNT, CDR2 YYREEE, per germline (reference sequence). With 0 bases clipped from V and 2 bases from J, the junction kept 3 bases outside the gene matches. The CDR3 extends over 15 amino acids. This CDR3 reads CASSLGLAGQETQYF. CDR3 nucleotide sequence: TGTGCCAGCAGCTTGGGTTTAGCGGGACAAGAGACCCAGTACTTC.

The chain carries TRBV28 and TRBJ2-7, with 12 bases fitting TRBD1. This CDR3 is 15 amino acids long. The germline gives CDR1 MDHEN, CDR2 SYDVKM. V lost 4 bases and J lost 7; bases outside the gene matches: 8. CDR3 DNA: TGTGCCAGCAGTTCCGGGACAGGGGGCCGTTGGGAGCAGTACTTC. Translated: CASSSGTGGRWEQYF.

The rearrangement uses TRBV30 and TRBJ1-2, with D unresolved. Germline V CDR1 and CDR2: GTSNPN, SVGIG (reference sequence). V lost 0 bases and J lost 4, with 9 bases in between. This CDR3 is 13 amino acids long. The CDR3 is CAWSVRPTYGYTF. For the CDR3, the DNA is TGTGCCTGGAGTGTACGGCCCACCTATGGCTACACCTTC.

CDR3 sequence reads: CASSISPFSGNTIYF. CDR3 nucleotides: TGTGCCAGTAGTATCTCGCCCTTCTCTGGAAACACCATATATTTT. This chain links TRBV19 with TRBJ1-3; D uncertain. Deletions cut 3 bases from V and 0 bases from J, with 9 bases between. The CDR3 spans 15 residues. The germline CDR1 and CDR2 sequences are LNHDA and SQIVND (reference sequence). Full variable domain (rest looked up from reference TRBV19 and TRBJ1-3): DGGITQSPKYLFRKEGQNVTLSCEQNLNHDAMYWYRQDPGQGLRLIYYSQIVNDFQKGDIAEGYSVSREKKESFPLTVTSAQKNPTAFYLCASSISPFSGNTIYFGEGSWLTVV.

V gene TRBV6-5 combines with J gene TRBJ1-6; D remains ambiguous. Per the germline V gene, CDR1 is MNHEY and CDR2 is SVGAGI. There are 12 residues in the CDR3. V lost 8 bases, J lost 17 bases, and 19 bases lay in between. Here the CDR3 DNA reads TGTGCCAGCGGACGGACGGCACCCCCTGTCCACTTT. Protein product: CASGRTAPPVHF.

This clone has more than one count but fewer than ten. The V gene is TRBV7-8, the J gene TRBJ2-2, with 7 bases that match TRBD1. The V and J ends lost 5 bases and 6 bases, in that order; junction bases with no gene match: 18. The CDR3 is 18 amino acids. Germline V CDR1 and CDR2: SGHVS, FQNEAQ. The CDR3 DNA sequence: TGTGCCAGCAGCGCCCAGACAGGGTTAATTCGCGTGGCCGGGGAGCTGTTTTTT. Translation: CASSAQTGLIRVAGELFF.

The chain has TRBV11-3 and TRBJ2-1, with a possible D match to TRBD1 (5 bases). Per germline, CDR1 SGHNT and CDR2 YENEEA. The V and J ends lost 1 base and 5 bases respectively, with 6 bases between them. The CDR3 extends over 13 amino acids. Written as DNA, the CDR3 is TGTGCCAGCAGCTTAGGACAGAACAATGAGCAGTTCTTC. This gives the protein CASSLGQNNEQFF.

The rearrangement joins TRBV19 to TRBJ1-1; D call uncertain. This CDR3 is built from 12 residues. Germline V gene data show CDR1 as LNHDA and CDR2 as SQIVND (reference sequence). Between the trimmed V and J ends, which lost 5 bases and 6 bases, there was a span of 10 bases. The CDR3 spells CASSSMWPEAFF. The CDR3 DNA reads as TGTGCCAGTAGTTCGATGTGGCCTGAAGCTTTCTTT. The complete variable domain, with remaining parts taken from reference TRBV19 and TRBJ1-1, reads DGGITQSPKYLFRKEGQNVTLSCEQNLNHDAMYWYRQDPGQGLRLIYYSQIVNDFQKGDIAEGYSVSREKKESFPLTVTSAQKNPTAFYLCASSSMWPEAFFGQGTRLTVV.